The rows below give T cell receptor beta chains drawn from one sample of a study of T cell responses to AZD1222 COVID-19 vaccine. TCRdb's table, derived via immunoSEQ multiplex PCR, lists solely in-frame clones and lacks some. The table records roughly 170,000 clones, roughly 90% of them present only once. This specimen consisted of peripheral blood, obtained on day 0 of AZD1222 vaccination. The source of these receptors is an adult in good health. Both conserved end residues are part of each CDR3. The D gene is left open where the match is weak.

CDR3,DNA,D,J,V
CASSYREGGPYEQYF,TGTGCCAGCAGTTACCGGGAGGGGGGCCCCTACGAGCAGTACTTC,TRBD2,TRBJ2-7,TRBV11-2
CASSPTGGGGELFF,TGTGCCAGCAGCCCGACAGGGGGCGGCGGGGAGCTGTTTTTT,TRBD1,TRBJ2-2,TRBV7-3
CASSIGRQLNTEAFF,TGTGCCAGTAGTATTGGAAGGCAGCTGAACACTGAAGCTTTCTTT,-,TRBJ1-1,TRBV19
CASEVGDVQPYSNQPQHF,TGTGCCAGCGAAGTAGGGGACGTCCAACCCTATAGCAATCAGCCCCAGCATTTT,-,TRBJ1-5,TRBV21-1
CAWSVQGKGRGAYEQYF,TGTGCCTGGAGTGTACAAGGCAAGGGGAGAGGCGCCTACGAGCAGTACTTC,-,TRBJ2-7,TRBV30
CASSLRGLAGGLKQFF,TGTGCCAGCAGCTTAAGGGGTCTAGCGGGAGGCCTAAAGCAGTTCTTC,TRBD2,TRBJ2-1,TRBV13
CAWSAGRALGTEAFF,TGTGCCTGGAGCGCGGGCCGCGCGCTAGGGACTGAAGCTTTCTTT,-,TRBJ1-1,TRBV30
CASSSRNPLYQETQYF,TGTGCCAGCAGTTCTCGTAACCCTTTGTACCAAGAGACCCAGTACTTC,-,TRBJ2-5,TRBV28
CASSTIDAANNEQFF,TGCGCCAGCAGCACTATAGACGCCGCCAACAATGAGCAGTTCTTC,-,TRBJ2-1,TRBV5-1
CARGTSGSNYEQYF,TGTGCCAGGGGAACCTCGGGATCCAATTACGAGCAGTACTTC,-,TRBJ2-7,TRBV2